The entry below describes one T cell receptor beta chain. Its antigen is still unknown. Participants had chemo-refractory metastatic non-small-cell lung cancer and were treated with focal radiation plus ipilimumab CTLA-4 blockade. This sample stems from a study of radiotherapy plus CTLA-4 blockade in lung cancer. Study-level points and caveats: Early blood T cell clone dynamics reportedly forecast response best, with interferon-beta. In blood, TCR clones derived from the tumor expanded after radiotherapy plus ipilimumab.

Data came from immunoSEQ multiplex PCR; TCRdb stores just in-frame clones and leaves some out. Here the sample spans 51,000 or so clones, about 88% being singletons. CDR1 SGDLS and CDR2 YYNGEE come from the germline V gene. The CDR3 runs 17 residues. V dropped 3 bases and J dropped 0; count of bases not matched to a gene: 8. This clonotype was sampled from a human donor with non-small cell lung cancer whose response to radiotherapy plus ipilimumab could not be evaluated. The rearrangement uses TRBV9 and TRBJ2-2, with 7 bases matching TRBD2. Sequencing was performed on peripheral blood, taken from a patient treated with radiotherapy plus ipilimumab. The CDR3 coding sequence is TGTGCCAGCAGCGGCCAGACCGGGACTACGAACACCGGGGAGCTGTTTTTT. Protein sequence: CASSGQTGTTNTGELFF.